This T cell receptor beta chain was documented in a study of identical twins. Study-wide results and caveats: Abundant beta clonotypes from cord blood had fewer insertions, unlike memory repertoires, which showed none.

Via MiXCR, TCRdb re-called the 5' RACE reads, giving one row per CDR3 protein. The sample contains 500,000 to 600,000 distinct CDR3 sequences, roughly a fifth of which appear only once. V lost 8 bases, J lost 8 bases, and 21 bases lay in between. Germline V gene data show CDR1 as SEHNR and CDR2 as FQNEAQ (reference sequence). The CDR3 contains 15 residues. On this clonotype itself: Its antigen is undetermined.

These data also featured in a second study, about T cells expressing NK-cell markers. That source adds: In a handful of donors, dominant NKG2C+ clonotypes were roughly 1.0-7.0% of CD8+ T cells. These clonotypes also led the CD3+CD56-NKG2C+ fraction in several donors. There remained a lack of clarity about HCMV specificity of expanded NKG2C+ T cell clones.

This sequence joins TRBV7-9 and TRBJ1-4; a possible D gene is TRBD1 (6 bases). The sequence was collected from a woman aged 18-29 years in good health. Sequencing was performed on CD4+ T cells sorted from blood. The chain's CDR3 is CASASWARRGEKLFF. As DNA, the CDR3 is TGTGCCAGCGCGAGTTGGGCAAGAAGGGGGGAAAAACTGTTTTTT.